Listed below are T cell receptor beta chains from one sample, sequenced in a study of cytomegalovirus exposure and HLA in healthy donors. Only in-frame clones appear in the TCRdb table, and some are missing; sequencing was by immunoSEQ multiplex PCR. The profile shows over 150,000 clones, 70% to 85% of them singletons. Sequenced material: PBMCs. These receptors were obtained from a man between 18 and 35 years old in good health and CMV-seronegative. CDR3s include the opening cysteine and the closing phenylalanine or tryptophan. The order of the fields is J gene, clone size, V gene, D gene, CDR3 DNA, CDR3 protein. A D gene is named only where the DNA matches it firmly. Clone size is given for some rows only: seen once, a few or many times, or a class if the clone is expanded.

TRBJ2-7 | NA | TRBV15 | NA | TGTGCCACCAGCCCCGTAGGTCGCTCGAGGGAGCAGTACTTC | CATSPVGRSREQYF
TRBJ2-7 | NA | TRBV2 | NA | TGTGCCAGCAAAAAGGTGGAGGGGATCGGCGAGCAGTACTTC | CASKKVEGIGEQYF
TRBJ1-5 | NA | TRBV6-1 | TRBD1 | TGTGCCAGCAGTGAATTCGGGACAGGGTCGAATCAGCCCCAGCATTTT | CASSEFGTGSNQPQHF
TRBJ1-1 | NA | TRBV30 | NA | TGTGCCTGGAGTGTAACGGTCCCGGTCGGCACTGAAGCTTTCTTT | CAWSVTVPVGTEAFF
TRBJ1-6 | NA | TRBV4-1 | NA | TGCGCCAGCAGCCAAGATAACTGGACGGGGAGTTCACCCCTCCACTTT | CASSQDNWTGSSPLHF
TRBJ1-3 | few | TRBV6-5 | NA | TGTGCCAGCAGTTACTCGTTCAGTCCTGGAAACACCATATATTTT | CASSYSFSPGNTIYF
TRBJ2-7 | NA | TRBV21-1 | NA | TGTGCCAGCAGCCAAAGCTCCCTCGGACAGGCCCTTACCTTAGCGATCCGCGAGCAGTACTTC | CASSQSSLGQALTLAIREQYF
TRBJ2-7 | NA | TRBV7-2 | TRBD2 | TGTGCCAGCAGCTCTTGGTCCGGGGGGACCTACGAGCAGTACTTC | CASSSWSGGTYEQYF
TRBJ1-2 | NA | TRBV27 | NA | TGTGCCAGCAGTCTACAGGGTTACTATGGCTACACCTTC | CASSLQGYYGYTF
TRBJ1-2 | NA | TRBV28 | NA | TGTGCCAGCAGGGTGATTAACCGGGACTTCTATGGCTACACCTTC | CASRVINRDFYGYTF
TRBJ2-7 | NA | TRBV6-5 | NA | TGTGCCAGCAGGCCCCGTTTAGCCAACACCTACGAGCAGTACTTC | CASRPRLANTYEQYF
TRBJ2-2 | NA | TRBV10-2 | TRBD2 | TGCGCCAGCAGTGATGTAGCGGGAGTGACCGGGGAGCTGTTTTTT | CASSDVAGVTGELFF
TRBJ2-7 | NA | TRBV12-2 | NA | TGTGCAAGTCGTCTTTGGTCTCTCCCGGTGGGTGGAGCGTACGAGCAGTACTTC | CASRLWSLPVGGAYEQYF
TRBJ2-2 | NA | TRBV7-6 | NA | TGTGCCAGCAGCCGCAAAGGGGACACCGGGGAGCTGTTTTTT | CASSRKGDTGELFF
TRBJ2-6 | NA | TRBV11-3 | TRBD1 | TGTGCCAGCGCAGACAGGGCTGGGGCCAACGTCCTGACTTTC | CASADRAGANVLTF
TRBJ2-2 | NA | TRBV7-3 | TRBD2 | TGTGCCAGCAGCCAAATGGGGGGAGGGCCTCGAACCGGGGAGCTGTTTTTT | CASSQMGGGPRTGELFF
TRBJ2-7 | NA | TRBV14 | NA | TGTGCCAGCAGCCAAGATACAGATTCGCCCTACGAGCAGTACTTC | CASSQDTDSPYEQYF
TRBJ1-2 | NA | TRBV27 | TRBD1 | TGTGCCAGCAGTACCTGGACAGGGTCTGCCCCTGGCTACACCTTC | CASSTWTGSAPGYTF
TRBJ2-3 | NA | TRBV7-9 | NA | TGTGCCAGCGGGGGCGGATCAGATACGCAGTATTTT | CASGGGSDTQYF
TRBJ2-1 | NA | TRBV6-4 | NA | TGTGCCAGCAGTGTGTTAGCGGAAAAATACAATGAGCAGTTCTTC | CASSVLAEKYNEQFF
TRBJ1-4 | NA | TRBV19 | NA | TGTGCCAGTAGTATTTCGGGAAAACTGTTTTTT | CASSISGKLFF
TRBJ2-1 | few | TRBV2 | TRBD2 | TGTGCCAGCAGTGACTTTTCTAGCGGCTACAATGAGCAGTTCTTC | CASSDFSSGYNEQFF
TRBJ1-3 | NA | TRBV29-1 | NA | TGCAGCGTTGAAGATTCCCTATCTGGAAACACCATATATTTT | CSVEDSLSGNTIYF
TRBJ1-1 | NA | TRBV4-1 | TRBD1 | TGCGCCAGCAGAACAGGGGAAGGAGAAAACACTGAAGCTTTCTTT | CASRTGEGENTEAFF
TRBJ2-7 | NA | TRBV27 | TRBD2 | TGTGCCAGCAGTTTAGCCGTGGGGGGGGCCTACGAGCAGTACTTC | CASSLAVGGAYEQYF
TRBJ2-7 | NA | TRBV18 | TRBD1 | TGTGCCAGCTTCCGACAGGGAGAGCCCTACGAGCAGTACTTC | CASFRQGEPYEQYF
TRBJ1-2 | NA | TRBV11-3 | NA | TGTGCCAGCAGCTTAGGCAGGCAGCTCTTC | CASSLGRQLF
TRBJ1-1 | once | TRBV7-2 | TRBD1 | TGTGCCAGCAGCCCCTGGGACAGTCATTTTATGAACACTGAAGCTTTCTTT | CASSPWDSHFMNTEAFF
TRBJ2-7 | NA | TRBV11-2 | NA | TGTGCCAGCAGTCCCCTTAAGGGGCAGGTCGGCTACGAGCAGTACTTC | CASSPLKGQVGYEQYF
TRBJ2-7 | NA | TRBV2 | NA | TGTGCCAGGTCCAGGGGTTACGAGCAGTACTTC | CARSRGYEQYF
TRBJ1-5 | NA | TRBV27 | NA | TGTGCCAGCAGCTTAAGCGCGCATAGCAATCAGCCCCAGCATTTT | CASSLSAHSNQPQHF
TRBJ2-3 | few | TRBV18 | NA | TGTGCCAGCTCACCACCGTCGGGAGCAGATACGCAGTATTTT | CASSPPSGADTQYF
TRBJ2-6 | once | TRBV7-2 | TRBD1 | TGTGCCAGCAGCCAGGGGGACCCCGGCGTCCTGACTTTC | CASSQGDPGVLTF
TRBJ2-2 | NA | TRBV27 | NA | TGTGCCAGCAGTCCAAGCGCCAACGTGAGGACCGGGGAGCTGTTTTTT | CASSPSANVRTGELFF
TRBJ2-5 | NA | TRBV5-5 | TRBD1 | TGTGCCAGCAGCCCACAGGGGGTCGGGACCCAGTACTTC | CASSPQGVGTQYF
TRBJ1-4 | once | TRBV15 | NA | TGTGCCACCAGCGGATGGCCAGGGGTAAATGAAAAACTGTTTTTT | CATSGWPGVNEKLFF
TRBJ1-4 | few | TRBV29-1 | NA | TGCAGCGTTGAAGATCCAGGGGACGGTGAAAAACTGTTTTTT | CSVEDPGDGEKLFF
TRBJ2-2 | NA | TRBV11-3 | NA | TGTGCCAGCAGCTCCCAACTCCAGGGTAACACCGGGGAGCTGTTTTTT | CASSSQLQGNTGELFF
TRBJ2-1 | NA | TRBV7-9 | TRBD2 | TGTGCCAGCAGCTTAGGGACTAGCGGGATAAGCTCCTACAATGAGCAGTTCTTC | CASSLGTSGISSYNEQFF
TRBJ2-5 | once | TRBV9 | NA | TGTGCCAGAATCCCCGGGAGCCAAGAGACCCAGTACTTC | CARIPGSQETQYF
TRBJ1-2 | NA | TRBV19 | NA | TGTGCCAGTGGGCCGAGCTCCTATGGCTACACCTTC | CASGPSSYGYTF
TRBJ1-4 | NA | TRBV21-1 | NA | TGTGCCCCATCCAAATCGGATGAAAAACTGTTTTTT | CAPSKSDEKLFF
TRBJ2-7 | NA | TRBV28 | TRBD2 | TGTGCCAGCAGTCCGACTAGCGGGGGCACCTACGAGCAGTACTTC | CASSPTSGGTYEQYF
TRBJ2-7 | NA | TRBV13 | TRBD2 | TGTGCCAGCGCCGGGGGGGACTACGAGCAGTACTTC | CASAGGDYEQYF
TRBJ2-7 | NA | TRBV27 | TRBD1 | TGTGCCAGCAGAGCCGTCCCCGGGACAGGCGTCTACGAGCAGTACTTC | CASRAVPGTGVYEQYF
TRBJ2-2 | NA | TRBV28 | NA | TGTGCCAGCAGTTTAGTCCGGAGCGGAGCCGGGGAGCTGTTTTTT | CASSLVRSGAGELFF
TRBJ2-7 | NA | TRBV11-1 | NA | TGTGCCAGCAGATCTGGGGGGTCCTACGAGCAGTACTTC | CASRSGGSYEQYF
TRBJ2-2 | once | TRBV7-6 | NA | TGTGCCAGCAGCTTAGTCGACTCCTGGCAAGGAACCGGGGAGCTGTTTTTT | CASSLVDSWQGTGELFF